The 28 T cell receptor beta chains listed next were all sequenced from one sample in a study of PD-L1 blockade in urothelial cancer. Assay: immunoSEQ multiplex PCR; the TCRdb copy retains only in-frame clones and omits some. Of more than 60,000 clones listed, 88% are singletons. Time point denoted: peripheral blood 6 weeks after treatment start. The sample here was PBMCs, taken around atezolizumab (anti-PD-L1) treatment. The receptors stem from a man aged 55 to 70 with urothelial cancer.

V is TRBV28 and J is TRBJ2-7, with a tentative D call TRBD2 (6 bases). This CDR3 comprises 15 residues. V lost 6 bases and J lost 0, with 15 bases in between. Per germline, CDR1 MDHEN and CDR2 SYDVKM. The CDR3 loop is CASSPTGDSSYEQYF. For the CDR3, the DNA is TGTGCCAGCAGCCCGACGGGGGATAGCTCCTACGAGCAGTACTTC.

This chain joins TRBV28 and TRBJ1-2; tentatively, D is TRBD1 (6 bases). V dropped 8 bases and J dropped 2 bases, with 18 bases sitting between them. The V gene's germline CDR1 is MDHEN and CDR2 SYDVKM. This CDR3 region has 15 residues. In DNA form, the CDR3 reads TGTGCCAGCTCAGAAAGTGGGGGCCGCAACTATGGCTACACCTTC. It encodes CASSESGGRNYGYTF.

CDR3 DNA: TGTGCCAGCAGCTTAGAAGCGAGGGGGAGCTATGGCTACACCTTC. Its translation: CASSLEARGSYGYTF. This rearrangement joins TRBV7-2 to TRBJ1-2; TRBD1 is a possible D gene (6 bases). The CDR3 consists of 15 residues. V lost 1 base to trimming and J lost 4 bases, with 13 bases between them. CDR1 is SGHTA, CDR2 FQGNSA, per germline.

The V call is TRBV13, the J call TRBJ2-1; the D is unclear. This CDR3 spans 13 amino acids. Per germline, CDR1 PRHDT and CDR2 FYEKMQ (reference sequence). Between the trimmed V and J ends, which lost 5 bases and 8 bases, there was a span of 13 bases. CDR3 DNA: TGTGCCAGCAGCCCCGTCTCTGGGCATGAGCAGTTCTTC. The encoded protein is CASSPVSGHEQFF.

The genes are TRBV27 and TRBJ2-6, with 7 bases aligning to TRBD2. The CDR3 covers 16 residues. V was clipped by 6 bases and J by 2 bases; unmatched bases: 7. Germline values: CDR1 MNHEY, CDR2 SMNVEV (reference sequence). CDR3 amino acids: CASRLGGVTGANVLTF. For the CDR3, the DNA is TGTGCCAGCAGGCTTGGGGGGGTAACTGGGGCCAACGTCCTGACTTTC.

V is TRBV11-2 and J is TRBJ2-3; TRBD2 aligns across 9 bases. Germline CDR1 is SGHAT and CDR2 is FQNNGV. The CDR3 has 15 residues. Trimming cost V 6 bases and J 0 bases; bases outside gene matches: 4. CDR3 sequence reads: CASSITSGSTDTQYF. CDR3 DNA: TGTGCCAGCAGTATAACTAGCGGGAGCACAGATACGCAGTATTTT.

V and J are TRBV19 and TRBJ1-5, with TRBD1 matching 9 bases. The CDR3 totals 15 residues. CDR1 LNHDA and CDR2 SQIVND come from the germline V gene (reference sequence). V lost 3 bases to trimming and J lost 8 bases; unmatched junction nucleotides: 8. CDR3: CASSMSTGGAKPQHF. The CDR3, as DNA: TGTGCCAGTAGTATGTCGACAGGGGGTGCTAAGCCCCAGCATTTT.

The chain uses TRBV7-2 and TRBJ2-7, with 8 bases lining up with TRBD2. V was pared by 4 bases and J by 6 bases, with 11 bases of the junction left unmatched. From germline, CDR1 is SGHTA and CDR2 FQGNSA. The CDR3 covers 15 residues. The CDR3 sequence: CASSYPGGAGGEQYF. As DNA, the CDR3 is TGTGCCAGCAGCTACCCAGGTGGGGCGGGAGGCGAGCAGTACTTC.

CDR3: CASSSSWTGGTLSSGELFF. DNA for the CDR3: TGTGCCAGCAGCTCTTCCTGGACAGGGGGGACTTTAAGTTCCGGGGAGCTGTTTTTT. This rearrangement joins TRBV5-7 to TRBJ2-2, with 10 bases lining up with TRBD1. TRBV5-7 is classed as an ORF, of uncertain function. The ends lost 3 bases at V and 6 bases at J; junction bases unmatched: 17. This CDR3 contains 19 residues.

The DNA for the CDR3 is TGTGCCAGCAGCTTAGAGGCGGCGGGGGGGGTCTACGAGCAGTACTTC. Protein: CASSLEAAGGVYEQYF. V usage is TRBV7-8 and J usage is TRBJ2-7, with 9 positions matching TRBD2. J was trimmed by 3 bases and V by 1 base; bases with no gene match: 7. The length of the CDR3 is 16 residues. Germline-derived CDR1 and CDR2 are SGHVS and FQNEAQ.

This clone appeared once. J is TRBJ2-1 and V is TRBV30; 12 bases agree with TRBD1. Germline trimming cut 1 base from V and 8 bases from J; bases unmatched to any gene: 9. Germline CDR1 GTSNPN, CDR2 SVGIG (reference sequence). This CDR3 has 16 residues. The CDR3: CAWSAPGQGARDEQFF. DNA for the CDR3: TGTGCCTGGAGTGCTCCGGGACAGGGGGCGCGCGATGAGCAGTTCTTC.

The V and J genes are TRBV4-1 and TRBJ2-2, with no clear D. Between the trimmed V and J ends, which lost 5 bases and 4 bases, there was a span of 8 bases. Germline values: CDR1 MGHRA, CDR2 YSYEKL. This CDR3 region has 13 residues. The CDR3 nucleotides read TGCGCCAGCAGCTCTACGGTCACCGGGGAGCTGTTTTTT. Translated: CASSSTVTGELFF.

In DNA form, the CDR3 reads TGTGCCTTCGGGGTCCCACCAAGAAAACTGTTTTTT. It encodes CAFGVPPRKLFF. V usage is TRBV30 and J usage is TRBJ1-4; D is unresolved. Trimming stripped 7 bases from V and 10 bases from J, with 16 bases between. This CDR3 has 12 amino acids. Germline-derived CDR1 and CDR2 are GTSNPN and SVGIG (reference sequence).

The chain carries TRBV7-2 and TRBJ2-3; the D gene is possibly TRBD2 (6 bases). The length of the CDR3 is 14 residues. Germline CDR1 is SGHTA and CDR2 is FQGNSA. The ends were cut back, 5 bases at V and 1 base at J, with 10 bases in the middle. The CDR3 DNA reads TGTGCCAGCAGCCCGGACTACCGCACAGATACGCAGTATTTT. Amino acid sequence: CASSPDYRTDTQYF. Based on the CDR3 plus reference TRBV7-2 and TRBJ2-3, the full variable domain is GAGVSQSPSNKVTEKGKDVELRCDPISGHTALYWYRQSLGQGLEFLIYFQGNSAPDKSGLPSDRFSAERTGGSVSTLTIQRTQQEDSAVYLCASSPDYRTDTQYFGPGTRLTVL.

This clone appeared a single time. This chain connects TRBV11-1 to TRBJ2-7, with a weak D call TRBD1 (6 bases). Germline V gives CDR1 SGHAT, CDR2 FQDESV (reference sequence). The CDR3 is made up of 13 amino acids. V lost 5 bases to trimming and J lost 7 bases, with 15 bases between them. CDR3 sequence reads: CASSTAGVGEQYF. As DNA, the CDR3 is TGTGCCAGCAGCACCGCAGGGGTTGGGGAGCAGTACTTC.

This clone was detected a few times. The rearrangement links TRBV7-2 to TRBJ1-1, with a tentative D call TRBD1 (6 bases). The germline gives CDR1 SGHTA, CDR2 FQGNSA. V shed 5 bases and J shed 5 bases, with 15 bases lying between them. This CDR3 comprises 14 residues. CDR3 sequence (DNA): TGTGCCAGCAGCCATAACCCGAGGGGGACTGAAGCTTTCTTT. This codes for CASSHNPRGTEAFF.

The chain recombines TRBV10-3 with TRBJ1-1, with 11 positions matching TRBD1. CDR3 size: 14 residues. Germline V gives CDR1 ENHRY, CDR2 SYGVKD. The V segment lost 11 bases and the J segment 5 bases; nucleotides outside the gene matches: 10. DNA of the CDR3: TGTGCCCTCTGGGCCGGGACAGGGGGGACTGAAGCTTTCTTT. As protein: CALWAGTGGTEAFF.

V is TRBV5-1 and J is TRBJ2-1, with a tentative D call TRBD1 (5 bases). The CDR3 covers 14 residues. CDR1 is SGHRS, CDR2 YFSETQ, per germline. V shed 2 bases and J shed 4 bases, with 10 bases lying between them. In DNA, the CDR3 is TGCGCCAGCAGCTTACCCCAGGGTTACAATGAGCAGTTCTTC. Translation: CASSLPQGYNEQFF.

The chain combines TRBV29-1 with TRBJ2-3; no firm D call. This CDR3 is built from 12 residues. Germline V gene data show CDR1 as SQVTM and CDR2 as ANQGSEA. Trimming shortened V by 6 bases and J by 6 bases, and 13 bases separated the two germline ends. CDR3 in DNA: TGCAGCGTGGCCCTGCCTCCGGATACGCAGTATTTT. As protein: CSVALPPDTQYF.

The chain couples TRBV9 to TRBJ1-5, with 11 bases matching TRBD1. The CDR3 is made up of 14 amino acids. V was clipped by 3 bases and J by 7 bases; unmatched bases: 3. CDR1 and CDR2 from the germline V gene are SGDLS and YYNGEE. This CDR3 is CASSEGTGGQPQHF. In nucleotides, the CDR3 is TGTGCCAGCAGCGAGGGGACAGGGGGGCAGCCCCAGCATTTT. Complete variable domain (other parts from reference TRBV9 and TRBJ1-5): DSGVTQTPKHLITATGQRVTLRCSPRSGDLSVYWYQQSLDQGLQFLIQYYNGEERAKGNILERFSAQQFPDLHSELNLSSLELGDSALYFCASSEGTGGQPQHFGDGTRLSIL.

J is TRBJ2-7 and V is TRBV10-3; possibly TRBD2 for D (5 bases). Germline V gene data show CDR1 as ENHRY and CDR2 as SYGVKD. CDR3 length equals 14 residues. V was shortened by 2 bases and J by 2 bases, with 10 bases between the two germline ends. CDR3 residues: CAISEEVEAYEQYF. As DNA, the CDR3 is TGTGCCATCAGTGAGGAGGTGGAGGCCTACGAGCAGTACTTC.

The gene calls are TRBV30 and TRBJ1-2, with no clear D. The CDR3 runs 10 residues. Looked up from germline, CDR1 is GTSNPN and CDR2 is SVGIG (reference sequence). Trimming took 2 bases from V and 8 from J, leaving 6 bases between them. Here the CDR3 DNA reads TGTGCCTGGAGTTCCGTCGGCTACACCTTC. This codes for CAWSSVGYTF.

The chain has TRBV5-6 and TRBJ1-5; TRBD1 agrees at 11 bases. The CDR3 is made up of 16 amino acids. From germline, CDR1 is SGHDT and CDR2 YYEEEE. The junction had 4 bases not matched to a gene; V was cut back by 0 bases and J by 5 bases. This CDR3 is CASSLGDRGFHQPQHF. The CDR3 DNA reads TGTGCCAGCAGCTTGGGGGACAGGGGGTTTCATCAGCCCCAGCATTTT. The variable domain in full, with the rest retrieved from reference TRBV5-6 and TRBJ1-5, is DAGVTQSPTHLIKTRGQQVTLRCSPKSGHDTVSWYQQALGQGPQFIFQYYEEEERQRGNFPDRFSGHQFPNYSSELNVNALLLGDSALYLCASSLGDRGFHQPQHFGDGTRLSIL.

In nucleotides, the CDR3 is TGCGCCAGCAGCCAAGACCGCGCAGGCTCTGGGGCCAACGTCCTGACTTTC. Translating gives CASSQDRAGSGANVLTF. The V and J genes are TRBV4-3 and TRBJ2-6; D is unclear. The germline V and J ends were trimmed by 0 bases and 0 bases, with 9 bases remaining between them. The germline V gene encodes CDR1 LGHNA and CDR2 YSLEER. The CDR3 has 17 residues.

This sequence joins TRBV5-4 and TRBJ2-5; 10 nucleotides agree with TRBD1. Germline assignment: CDR1 SGHNT and CDR2 YYREEE (reference sequence). This CDR3 spans 15 amino acids. J lost 1 base, V lost 3 bases, and 3 bases had no gene match. The CDR3 DNA is TGTGCCAGCAGCTCCGGACAGGGGGGCCAAGAGACCCAGTACTTC. Translation gives CASSSGQGGQETQYF.

The V gene is TRBV5-1, the J gene TRBJ2-7; D possibly corresponds to TRBD1 (6 bases). Germline lookup yields CDR1 SGHRS and CDR2 YFSETQ. V was trimmed by 4 bases and J by 3 bases, leaving 17 bases between them. CDR3 length: 15 amino acids. The CDR3 is CASSLGRGGGYEQYF. The CDR3, as DNA: TGCGCCAGCAGCCTGGGCAGAGGGGGTGGCTACGAGCAGTACTTC.

J is TRBJ1-6 and V is TRBV4-1; no clear D. The CDR3 has 16 residues. The V end lost 4 bases, the J end lost 2 bases, and 12 bases lay between the germline ends. From germline, CDR1 is MGHRA and CDR2 YSYEKL. DNA of the CDR3: TGCGCCAGCAGCCGTGGAGGGATCACCTATAATTCACCCCTCCACTTT. This translates into CASSRGGITYNSPLHF.

The rearrangement joins TRBV18 to TRBJ2-6; D perhaps matches TRBD1 (6 bases). The CDR3 spans 17 residues. Germline CDR1 KGHSH, CDR2 LQKENI. Trimming removed 4 bases at V and 0 bases at J, with 13 bases between. The CDR3 bases are TGTGCCAGCTCACTCCTTACAGGGCCCTCTGGGGCCAACGTCCTGACTTTC. Translated, it gives CASSLLTGPSGANVLTF.